Below, 11 T cell receptor beta chains from the same sample are listed, as sequenced in a study of immune evolution from preneoplasia to lung adenocarcinoma. The table came from immunoSEQ multiplex PCR; TCRdb's copy has only in-frame clones and leaves some out. Of several thousand clones detected, around 85% appear once; the ten largest clones hold more than 4%. Sequencing input: FFPE invasive lung adenocarcinoma tissue. Source of these receptors: a person between 50 and 70 years old with lung adenocarcinoma.

V gene TRBV7-8 combines with J gene TRBJ2-2; D is ambiguous. V was clipped by 2 bases and J by 6 bases, with 4 bases between them. The CDR3 loop spans 12 amino acids. The germline gives CDR1 SGHVS, CDR2 FQNEAQ. The DNA for the CDR3 is TGTGCCAGCAGCTTATCGGCCGGGGAGCTGTTTTTT. It codes for CASSLSAGELFF.

This chain connects TRBV27 to TRBJ2-5; 7 bases agree with TRBD1. Germline V CDR1 and CDR2: MNHEY, SMNVEV (reference sequence). Trimming took 3 bases from V and 4 from J; bases not matched to a gene: 8. The CDR3 runs 15 residues. The CDR3, as DNA: TGTGCCAGCAGTTTTCTAGGGGGCAATACAGAGACCCAGTACTTC. This translates into CASSFLGGNTETQYF.

This clone was counted once. The V call is TRBV20-1, the J call TRBJ2-5; D is possibly TRBD1 (6 bases). CDR1 DFQATT and CDR2 SNEGSKA come from the germline V gene (reference sequence). The V end lost 4 bases, the J end lost 5 bases, and 8 bases lay between the germline ends. The CDR3 runs 11 residues. CDR3 nucleotides: TGCAGTGCTAACAGGGAGGAGACCCAGTACTTC. Translating gives CSANREETQYF.

The genes are TRBV28 and TRBJ2-6, with D tentatively TRBD1 or TRBD2 (5 bases each). The CDR3 covers 17 residues. CDR1 MDHEN and CDR2 SYDVKM come from the germline V gene. Trimming left V 6 bases short and J 0 bases short, with 15 bases between. The CDR3 sequence is CASSGWDGSSGANVLTF. The DNA of the CDR3 is TGTGCCAGCAGCGGATGGGACGGTAGCTCTGGGGCCAACGTCCTGACTTTC.

This clone appeared once. The chain joins TRBV18 to TRBJ2-2, with D possibly TRBD2 on 6 matching bases. Germline-derived CDR1 and CDR2 are KGHSH and LQKENI. The CDR3 is made up of 17 amino acids. Trimming took off 5 bases at V and 4 bases at J, with 20 bases between the two ends. The CDR3 DNA reads TGTGCCAGCTCAGGAGGAGCGGGCCGGGGAGGCACCGGGGAGCTGTTTTTT. Translation: CASSGGAGRGGTGELFF. The full variable domain, rest sourced from reference TRBV18 and TRBJ2-2, is NAGVMQNPRHLVRRRGQEARLRCSPMKGHSHVYWYRQLPEEGLKFMVYLQKENIIDESGMPKERFSAEFPKEGPSILRIQQVVRGDSAAYFCASSGGAGRGGTGELFFGEGSRLTVL.

The V and J genes are TRBV4-2 and TRBJ2-1; 7 bases line up with TRBD1. Looked up from germline, CDR1 is LGHNA and CDR2 is YNFKEQ. Losses at the gene ends were 1 base for V and 0 bases for J; bases not matched to a gene: 0. The CDR3 is made up of 15 amino acids. The DNA of the CDR3 is TGTGCCAGCAGCCAAGGGACAGGCTCCTACAATGAGCAGTTCTTC. Its protein product is CASSQGTGSYNEQFF.

The sample holds one count of this clone. This chain uses TRBV28 with TRBJ2-7; 7 bases are a match to TRBD1. Per germline, CDR1 MDHEN and CDR2 SYDVKM. V shed 5 bases, J shed 0 bases, and the junction held 7 bases outside the gene matches. This CDR3 has 15 amino acids. The CDR3 is CASSPTGVASYEQYF. As DNA, the CDR3 is TGTGCCAGCAGTCCTACAGGGGTCGCCTCCTACGAGCAGTACTTC.

This clone was seen only once. This rearrangement joins TRBV5-6 to TRBJ2-7; D might be TRBD1 (6 bases). The V end was cut by 2 bases, the J end by 3 bases, with 15 bases between. CDR3 length: 15 amino acids. Germline V gene data show CDR1 as SGHDT and CDR2 as YYEEEE. Written as DNA, the CDR3 is TGTGCCAGCAGCTTCTCTGGGACACCCTTCTACGAGCAGTACTTC. This codes for CASSFSGTPFYEQYF.

The chain links TRBV5-4 to TRBJ2-6; D not certain. The CDR3 sequence is 15 residues long. V lost 4 bases to trimming and J lost 2 bases, with 10 bases between them. Germline lookup yields CDR1 SGHNT and CDR2 YYREEE (reference sequence). In DNA, the CDR3 is TGTGCCAGCAGCCCGTCAGCCCCTGGGGCCAACGTCCTGACTTTC. Protein product: CASSPSAPGANVLTF.

This chain links TRBV7-9 with TRBJ2-7, with unresolved D. CDR1 and CDR2 from the germline V gene are SEHNR and FQNEAQ (reference sequence). This CDR3 comprises 12 residues. V was shortened by 1 base and J by 5 bases, with 6 bases between the two germline ends. CDR3 nucleotides: TGTGCCAGCAGCTTAGTTAAGGACGAGCAGTACTTC. Protein product: CASSLVKDEQYF.

The rearrangement uses TRBV13 and TRBJ1-4; possibly TRBD1 for D (5 bases). This CDR3 is built from 15 residues. Trimming cost V 1 base and J 8 bases, with 14 bases left between them. CDR1 is PRHDT and CDR2 is FYEKMQ in the germline V gene (reference sequence). The CDR3 spells CASSLAGGVGEKLFF. The CDR3 coding sequence is TGTGCCAGCAGCTTAGCCGGGGGGGTTGGCGAAAAACTGTTTTTT. Full variable domain (missing parts from reference TRBV13 and TRBJ1-4): AAGVIQSPRHLIKEKRETATLKCYPIPRHDTVYWYQQGPGQDPQFLISFYEKMQSDKGSIPDRFSAQQFSDYHSELNMSSLELGDSALYFCASSLAGGVGEKLFFGSGTQLSVL.